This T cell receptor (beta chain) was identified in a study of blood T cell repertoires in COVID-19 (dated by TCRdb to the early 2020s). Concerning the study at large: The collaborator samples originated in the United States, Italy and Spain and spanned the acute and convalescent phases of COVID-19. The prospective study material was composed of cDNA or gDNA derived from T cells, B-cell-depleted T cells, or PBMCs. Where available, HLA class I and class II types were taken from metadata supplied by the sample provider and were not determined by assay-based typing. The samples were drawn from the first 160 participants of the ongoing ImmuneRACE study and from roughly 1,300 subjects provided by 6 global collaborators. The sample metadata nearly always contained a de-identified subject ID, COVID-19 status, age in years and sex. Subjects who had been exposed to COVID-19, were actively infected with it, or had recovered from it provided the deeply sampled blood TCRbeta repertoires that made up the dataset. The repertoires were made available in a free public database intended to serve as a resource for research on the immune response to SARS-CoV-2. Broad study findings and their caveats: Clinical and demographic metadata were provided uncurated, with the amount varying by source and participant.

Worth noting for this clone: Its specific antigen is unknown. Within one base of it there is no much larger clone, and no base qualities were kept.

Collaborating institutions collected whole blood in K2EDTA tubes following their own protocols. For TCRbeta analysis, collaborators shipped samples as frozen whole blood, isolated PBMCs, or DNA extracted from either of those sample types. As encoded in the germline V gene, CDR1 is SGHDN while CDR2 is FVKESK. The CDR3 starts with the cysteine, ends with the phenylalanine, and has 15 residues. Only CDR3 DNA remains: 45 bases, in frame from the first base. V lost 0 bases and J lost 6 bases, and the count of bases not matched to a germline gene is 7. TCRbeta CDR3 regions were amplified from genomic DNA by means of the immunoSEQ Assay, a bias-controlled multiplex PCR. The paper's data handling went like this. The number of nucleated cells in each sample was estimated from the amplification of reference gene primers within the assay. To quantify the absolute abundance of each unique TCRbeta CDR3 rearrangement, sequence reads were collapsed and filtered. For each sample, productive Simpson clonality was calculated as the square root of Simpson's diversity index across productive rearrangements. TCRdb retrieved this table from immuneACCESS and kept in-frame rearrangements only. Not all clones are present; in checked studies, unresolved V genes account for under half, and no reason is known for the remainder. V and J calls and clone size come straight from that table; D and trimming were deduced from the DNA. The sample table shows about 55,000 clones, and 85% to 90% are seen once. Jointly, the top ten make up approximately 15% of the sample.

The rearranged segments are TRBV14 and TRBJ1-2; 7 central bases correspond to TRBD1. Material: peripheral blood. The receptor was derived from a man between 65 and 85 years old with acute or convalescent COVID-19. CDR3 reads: CASSQEIGQADGYTF. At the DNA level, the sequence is TGTGCCAGCAGCCAAGAAATCGGACAGGCGGATGGCTACACCTTC.